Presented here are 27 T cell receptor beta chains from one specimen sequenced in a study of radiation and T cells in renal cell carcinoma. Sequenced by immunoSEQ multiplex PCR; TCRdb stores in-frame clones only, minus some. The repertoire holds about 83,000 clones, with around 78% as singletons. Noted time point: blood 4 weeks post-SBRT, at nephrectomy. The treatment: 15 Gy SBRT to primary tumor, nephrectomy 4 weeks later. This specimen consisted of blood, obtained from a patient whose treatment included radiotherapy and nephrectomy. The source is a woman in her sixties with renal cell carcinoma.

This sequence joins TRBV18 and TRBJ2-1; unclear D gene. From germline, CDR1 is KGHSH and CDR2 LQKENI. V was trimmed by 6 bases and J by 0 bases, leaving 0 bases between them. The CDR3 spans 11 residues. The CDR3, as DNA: TGTGCCAGCTCCTCCTACAATGAGCAGTTCTTC. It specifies CASSSYNEQFF.

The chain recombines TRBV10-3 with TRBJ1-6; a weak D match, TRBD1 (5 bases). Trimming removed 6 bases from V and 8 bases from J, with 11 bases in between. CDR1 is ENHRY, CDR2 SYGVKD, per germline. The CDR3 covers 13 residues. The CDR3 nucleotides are TGTGCCATCAGGCAGGGAATCCATTCACCCCTCCACTTT. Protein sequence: CAIRQGIHSPLHF.

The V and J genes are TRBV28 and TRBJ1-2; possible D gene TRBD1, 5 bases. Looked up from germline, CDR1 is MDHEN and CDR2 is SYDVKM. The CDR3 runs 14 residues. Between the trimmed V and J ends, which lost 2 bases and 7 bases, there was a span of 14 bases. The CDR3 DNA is TGTGCCAGCAGTTTAGGGGACCGTCTCCCTGGCTACACCTTC. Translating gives CASSLGDRLPGYTF.

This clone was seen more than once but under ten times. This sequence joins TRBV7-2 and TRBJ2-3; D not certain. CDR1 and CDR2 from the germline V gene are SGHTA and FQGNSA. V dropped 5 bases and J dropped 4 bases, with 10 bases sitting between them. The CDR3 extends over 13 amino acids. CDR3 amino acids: CASSRSGADTQYF. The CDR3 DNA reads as TGTGCCAGCAGCCGTTCTGGCGCAGATACGCAGTATTTT.

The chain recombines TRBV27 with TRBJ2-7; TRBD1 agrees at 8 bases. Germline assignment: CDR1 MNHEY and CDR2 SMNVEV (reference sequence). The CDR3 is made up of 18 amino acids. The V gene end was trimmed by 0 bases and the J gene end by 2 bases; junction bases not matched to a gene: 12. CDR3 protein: CASSLSSRGPGMAYEQYF. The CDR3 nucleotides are TGTGCCAGCAGTTTATCGAGCAGGGGGCCCGGTATGGCCTACGAGCAGTACTTC.

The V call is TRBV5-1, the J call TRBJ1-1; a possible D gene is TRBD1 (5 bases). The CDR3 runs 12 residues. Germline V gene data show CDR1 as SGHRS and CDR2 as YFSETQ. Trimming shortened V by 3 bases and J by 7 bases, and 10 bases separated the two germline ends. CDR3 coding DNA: TGCGCCAGCAGCTCAAAAGGGGTTGAAGCTTTCTTT. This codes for CASSSKGVEAFF.

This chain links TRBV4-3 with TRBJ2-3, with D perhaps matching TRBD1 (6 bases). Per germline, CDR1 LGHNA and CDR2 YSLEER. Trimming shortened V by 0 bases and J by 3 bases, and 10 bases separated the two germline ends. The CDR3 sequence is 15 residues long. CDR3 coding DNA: TGCGCCAGCAGCCAAGATTGGACAGCGACAGATACGCAGTATTTT. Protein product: CASSQDWTATDTQYF.

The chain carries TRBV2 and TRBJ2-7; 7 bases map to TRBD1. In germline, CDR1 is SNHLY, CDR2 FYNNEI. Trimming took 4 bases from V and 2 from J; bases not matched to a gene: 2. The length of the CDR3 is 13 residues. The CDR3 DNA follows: TGTGCCAGCAGTGGCAGGGGGACCTACGAGCAGTACTTC. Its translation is CASSGRGTYEQYF.

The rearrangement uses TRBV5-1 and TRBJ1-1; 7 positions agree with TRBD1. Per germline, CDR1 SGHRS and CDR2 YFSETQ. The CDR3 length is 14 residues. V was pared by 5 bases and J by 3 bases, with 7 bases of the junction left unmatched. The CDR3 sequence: CASSGPGGDTEAFF. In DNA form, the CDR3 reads TGCGCCAGCAGTGGTCCAGGGGGGGACACTGAAGCTTTCTTT. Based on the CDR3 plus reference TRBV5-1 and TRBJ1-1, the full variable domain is KAGVTQTPRYLIKTRGQQVTLSCSPISGHRSVSWYQQTPGQGLQFLFEYFSETQRNKGNFPGRFSGRQFSNSRSEMNVSTLELGDSALYLCASSGPGGDTEAFFGQGTRLTVV.

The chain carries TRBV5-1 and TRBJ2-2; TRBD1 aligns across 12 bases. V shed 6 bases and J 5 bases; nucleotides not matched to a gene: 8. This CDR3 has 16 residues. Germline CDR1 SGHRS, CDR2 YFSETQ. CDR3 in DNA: TGCGCCAGCACCCGGGACAGGGGGCAACTAACCGGGGAGCTGTTTTTT. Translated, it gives CASTRDRGQLTGELFF.

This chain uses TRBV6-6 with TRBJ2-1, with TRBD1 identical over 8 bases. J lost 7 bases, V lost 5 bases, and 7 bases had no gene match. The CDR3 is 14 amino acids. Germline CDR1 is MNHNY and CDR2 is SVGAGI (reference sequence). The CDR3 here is CASSTFTGGNEQFF. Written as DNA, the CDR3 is TGTGCCAGCAGTACATTTACAGGGGGAAATGAGCAGTTCTTC.

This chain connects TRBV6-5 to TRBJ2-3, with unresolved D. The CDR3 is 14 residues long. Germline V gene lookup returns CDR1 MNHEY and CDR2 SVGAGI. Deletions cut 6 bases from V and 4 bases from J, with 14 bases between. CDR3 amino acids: CASSLGPGADTQYF. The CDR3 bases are TGTGCCAGCAGCCTTGGACCGGGTGCAGATACGCAGTATTTT.

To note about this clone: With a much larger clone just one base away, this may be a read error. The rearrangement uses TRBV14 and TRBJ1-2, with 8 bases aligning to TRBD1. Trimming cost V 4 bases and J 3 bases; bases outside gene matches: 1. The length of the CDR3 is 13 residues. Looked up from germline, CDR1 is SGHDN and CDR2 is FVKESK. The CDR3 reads CASSPTGDYGYTF. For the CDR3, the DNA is TGTGCCAGCAGCCCGACAGGGGACTATGGCTACACCTTC.

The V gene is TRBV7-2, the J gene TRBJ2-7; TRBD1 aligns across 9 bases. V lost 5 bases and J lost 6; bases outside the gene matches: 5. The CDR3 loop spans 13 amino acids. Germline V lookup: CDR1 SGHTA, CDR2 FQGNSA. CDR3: CASSQRTGAEQYF. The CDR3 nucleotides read TGTGCCAGCAGCCAAAGGACAGGGGCCGAGCAGTACTTC.

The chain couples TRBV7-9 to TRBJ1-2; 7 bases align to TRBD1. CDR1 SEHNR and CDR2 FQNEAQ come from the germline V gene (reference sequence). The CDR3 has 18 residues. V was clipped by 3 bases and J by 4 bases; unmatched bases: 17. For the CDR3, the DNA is TGTGCCAGCAGCTTGGAGGCAGGGGGTGTCCTACCGGGCTATGGCTACACCTTC. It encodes CASSLEAGGVLPGYGYTF.

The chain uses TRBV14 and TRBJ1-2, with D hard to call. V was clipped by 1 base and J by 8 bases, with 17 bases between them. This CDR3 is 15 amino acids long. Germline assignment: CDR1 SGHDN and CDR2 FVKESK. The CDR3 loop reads CASSQVSVALGGYTF. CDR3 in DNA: TGTGCCAGCAGCCAAGTGAGCGTCGCCTTAGGGGGCTACACCTTC. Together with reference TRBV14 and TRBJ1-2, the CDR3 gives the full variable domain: EAGVTQFPSHSVIEKGQTVTLRCDPISGHDNLYWYRRVMGKEIKFLLHFVKESKQDESGMPNNRFLAERTGGTYSTLKVQPAELEDSGVYFCASSQVSVALGGYTFGSGTRLTVV.

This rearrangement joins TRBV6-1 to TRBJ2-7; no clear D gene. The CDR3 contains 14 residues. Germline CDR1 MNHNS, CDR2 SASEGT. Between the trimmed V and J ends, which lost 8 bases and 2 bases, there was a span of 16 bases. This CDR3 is CASGMASSAYEQYF. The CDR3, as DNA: TGTGCCAGCGGGATGGCGTCCTCAGCCTACGAGCAGTACTTC.

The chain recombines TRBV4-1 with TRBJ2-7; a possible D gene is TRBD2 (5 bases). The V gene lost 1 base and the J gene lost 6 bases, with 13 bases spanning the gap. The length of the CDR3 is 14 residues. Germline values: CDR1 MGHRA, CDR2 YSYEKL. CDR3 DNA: TGCGCCAGCAGCCAAGCACTGCTGAGGGTCGAGCAGTACTTC. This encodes CASSQALLRVEQYF.

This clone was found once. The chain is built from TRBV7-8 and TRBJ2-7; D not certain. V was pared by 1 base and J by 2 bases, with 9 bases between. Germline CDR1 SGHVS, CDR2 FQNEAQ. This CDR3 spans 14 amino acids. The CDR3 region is CASSLGRTTYEQYF. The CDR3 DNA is TGTGCCAGCAGCTTAGGAAGAACGACCTACGAGCAGTACTTC.

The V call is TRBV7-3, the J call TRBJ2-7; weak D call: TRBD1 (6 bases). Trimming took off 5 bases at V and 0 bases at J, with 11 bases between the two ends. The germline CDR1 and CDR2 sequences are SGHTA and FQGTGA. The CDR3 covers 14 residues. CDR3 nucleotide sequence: TGTGCCAGCAGCCCTGGACAGAACTCCTACGAGCAGTACTTC. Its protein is CASSPGQNSYEQYF.

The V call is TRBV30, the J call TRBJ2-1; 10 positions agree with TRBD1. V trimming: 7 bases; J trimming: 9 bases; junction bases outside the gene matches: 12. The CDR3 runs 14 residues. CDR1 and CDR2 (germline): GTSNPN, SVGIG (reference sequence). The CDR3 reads CAFYAGTGDTEQFF. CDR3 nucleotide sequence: TGTGCCTTTTACGCCGGGACAGGGGACACTGAGCAGTTCTTC. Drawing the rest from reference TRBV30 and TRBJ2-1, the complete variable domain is SQTIHQWPATLVQPVGSPLSLECTVEGTSNPNLYWYRQAAGRGLQLLFYSVGIGQISSEVPQNLSASRPQDRQFILSSKKLLLSDSGFYLCAFYAGTGDTEQFFGPGTRLTVL.

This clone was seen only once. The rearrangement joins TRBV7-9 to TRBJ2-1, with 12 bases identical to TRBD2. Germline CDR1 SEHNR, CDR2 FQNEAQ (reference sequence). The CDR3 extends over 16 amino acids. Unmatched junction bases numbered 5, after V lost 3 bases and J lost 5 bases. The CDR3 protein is CASSFLAGGWDNEQFF. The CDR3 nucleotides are TGTGCCAGCAGCTTCCTAGCGGGAGGGTGGGACAATGAGCAGTTCTTC.

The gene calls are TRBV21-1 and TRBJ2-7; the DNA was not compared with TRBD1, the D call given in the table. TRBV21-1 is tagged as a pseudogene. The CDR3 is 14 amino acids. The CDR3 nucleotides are TGTGCCAGCAGCAAAGAGGGACAGGGGGACGAGCAGTACTTC. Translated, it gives CASSKEGQGDEQYF.

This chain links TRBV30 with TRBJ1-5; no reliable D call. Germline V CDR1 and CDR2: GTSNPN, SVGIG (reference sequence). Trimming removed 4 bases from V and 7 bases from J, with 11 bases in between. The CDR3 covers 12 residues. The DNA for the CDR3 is TGTGCCTGGACGAGGGAGAGCCAGCCCCAGCATTTT. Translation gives CAWTRESQPQHF. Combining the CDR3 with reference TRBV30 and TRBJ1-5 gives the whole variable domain SQTIHQWPATLVQPVGSPLSLECTVEGTSNPNLYWYRQAAGRGLQLLFYSVGIGQISSEVPQNLSASRPQDRQFILSSKKLLLSDSGFYLCAWTRESQPQHFGDGTRLSIL.

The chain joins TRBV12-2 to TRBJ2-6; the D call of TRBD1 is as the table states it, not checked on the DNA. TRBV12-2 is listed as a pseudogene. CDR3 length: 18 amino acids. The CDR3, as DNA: TGTGCAAGTCGCTCAGGGACAGGGGCGTCTAGGGGGGCCAACGTCCTGACTTTC. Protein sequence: CASRSGTGASRGANVLTF.

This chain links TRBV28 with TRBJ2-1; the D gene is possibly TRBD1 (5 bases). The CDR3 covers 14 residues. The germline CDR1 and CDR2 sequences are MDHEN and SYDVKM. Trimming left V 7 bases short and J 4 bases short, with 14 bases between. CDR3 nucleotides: TGTGCCAGCACCCCCCAGGGTTTATACAATGAGCAGTTCTTC. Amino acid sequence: CASTPQGLYNEQFF.

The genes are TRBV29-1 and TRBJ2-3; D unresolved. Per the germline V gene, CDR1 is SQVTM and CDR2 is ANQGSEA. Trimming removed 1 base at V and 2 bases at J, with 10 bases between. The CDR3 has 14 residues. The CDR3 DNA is TGCAGCGTTGAAGGGGTTGGGATCACAGATACGCAGTATTTT. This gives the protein CSVEGVGITDTQYF.